The 8 T cell receptor beta chains below all came from one sample that was sequenced in a study of cytomegalovirus exposure and HLA in healthy donors. PCR employed 60 Vbeta and 13 Jbeta primers. Measured with immunoSEQ multiplex PCR; TCRdb has only the in-frame clones, and not every one. The data contain 150,000 to 200,000 clones, about 62% of them singletons. Sequenced sample: PBMCs. All receptors derive from a man aged 35 to 55 in good health and CMV-seronegative.

This clone was seen a few times. The germline gene is not matched at one end of the junction; a read error may be the cause. V usage is TRBV7-9 and J usage is TRBJ1-5; TRBD1 might be the D (5 bases). The germline V gene encodes CDR1 SEHNR and CDR2 FQNEAQ (reference sequence). The CDR3 covers 13 residues. In DNA, the CDR3 is TGTTCCAGCAGCTTAAAGCAGGGTCAGCCCCAGCATTTT. It yields the protein CSSSLKQGQPQHF.

This chain joins TRBV5-1 and TRBJ2-5; 7 positions agree with TRBD1. The germline CDR1 and CDR2 sequences are SGHRS and YFSETQ. There are 15 residues in the CDR3. The V segment lost 2 bases and the J segment 3 bases; nucleotides outside the gene matches: 7. The CDR3 coding sequence is TGCGCCAGCAGCTTTACGGACAGGCCGAAAGAGACCCAGTACTTC. This codes for CASSFTDRPKETQYF.

This chain links TRBV28 with TRBJ1-1; D perhaps matches TRBD1 (5 bases). The germline V and J ends were trimmed by 3 bases and 3 bases, with 26 bases remaining between them. The CDR3 runs to 19 residues. Germline CDR1 reads MDHEN; CDR2 reads SYDVKM. CDR3 amino acids: CASSFLQAWVGVSDTEAFF. Written as DNA, the CDR3 is TGTGCCAGCAGTTTTTTACAGGCGTGGGTAGGGGTTTCGGACACTGAAGCTTTCTTT.

The chain uses TRBV19 and TRBJ2-4; D uncertain. The germline gives CDR1 LNHDA, CDR2 SQIVND (reference sequence). V was pared by 8 bases and J by 4 bases, with 12 bases between. This CDR3 contains 13 residues. CDR3 bases: TGTGCCAGTCCTGCCCAGGCGAAAAACATTCAGTACTTC. It specifies CASPAQAKNIQYF.

The sample holds a few counts of this clone. The chain employs TRBV11-2 and TRBJ2-1; D may be TRBD2 (5 bases). V was shortened by 2 bases and J by 0 bases, with 8 bases between the two germline ends. Germline V lookup: CDR1 SGHAT, CDR2 FQNNGV. This CDR3 has 15 amino acids. DNA for the CDR3: TGTGCCAGCAGCTTAACTACTAGCTCCTACAATGAGCAGTTCTTC. This translates into CASSLTTSSYNEQFF. The whole variable domain, filled in from reference TRBV11-2 and TRBJ2-1, reads EAGVAQSPRYKIIEKRQSVAFWCNPISGHATLYWYQQILGQGPKLLIQFQNNGVVDDSQLPKDRFSAERLKGVDSTLKIQPAKLEDSAVYLCASSLTTSSYNEQFFGPGTRLTVL.

The rearrangement links TRBV19 to TRBJ1-3, with D possibly TRBD1 on 5 matching bases. Trimming removed 5 bases at V and 2 bases at J, with 16 bases between. From germline, CDR1 is LNHDA and CDR2 SQIVND (reference sequence). The CDR3 length is 16 residues. DNA for the CDR3: TGTGCCAGTAGTGGGCCCCCGGGGGGGACTGGAAACACCATATATTTT. It codes for CASSGPPGGTGNTIYF.

The chain couples TRBV5-4 to TRBJ2-2, with TRBD1 matching over 10 bases. The germline CDR1 and CDR2 sequences are SGHNT and YYREEE (reference sequence). Germline trimming cut 4 bases from V and 5 bases from J; bases unmatched to any gene: 5. The CDR3 has 15 residues. Written as DNA, the CDR3 is TGTGCCAGCAGCCGACAGGGGGCAGAGACCGGGGAGCTGTTTTTT. Translation gives CASSRQGAETGELFF. Full variable domain (outside the CDR3, taken from reference TRBV5-4 and TRBJ2-2): ETGVTQSPTHLIKTRGQQVTLRCSSQSGHNTVSWYQQALGQGPQFIFQYYREEENGRGNFPPRFSGLQFPNYSSELNVNALELDDSALYLCASSRQGAETGELFFGEGSRLTVL.

The rearrangement links TRBV11-3 to TRBJ2-1, with a tentative D call TRBD1 (5 bases). Per the germline V gene, CDR1 is SGHNT and CDR2 is YENEEA. Trimming cost V 2 bases and J 2 bases, with 13 bases left between them. The CDR3 is made up of 16 amino acids. The CDR3 DNA sequence: TGTGCCAGCAGCTTATCGGTAGGGGCAGCCTACAATGAGCAGTTCTTC. Translated, it gives CASSLSVGAAYNEQFF.